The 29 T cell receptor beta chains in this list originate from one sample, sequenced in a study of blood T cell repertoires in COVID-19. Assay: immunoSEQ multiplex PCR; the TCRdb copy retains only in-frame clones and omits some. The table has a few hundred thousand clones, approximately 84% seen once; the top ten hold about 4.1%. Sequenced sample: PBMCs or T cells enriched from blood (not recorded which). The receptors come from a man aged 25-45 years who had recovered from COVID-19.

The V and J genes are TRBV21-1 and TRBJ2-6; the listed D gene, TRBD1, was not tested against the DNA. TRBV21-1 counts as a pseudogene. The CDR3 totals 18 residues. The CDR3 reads CASSKGDRAFSGANVLTF. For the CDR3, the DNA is TGTGCCAGCAGCAAGGGGGACAGGGCGTTCTCTGGGGCCAACGTCCTGACTTTC.

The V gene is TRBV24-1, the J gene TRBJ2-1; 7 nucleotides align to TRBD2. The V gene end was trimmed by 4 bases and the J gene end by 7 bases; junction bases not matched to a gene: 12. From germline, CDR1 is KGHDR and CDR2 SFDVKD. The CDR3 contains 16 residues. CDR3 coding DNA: TGTGCCACCAGTGACTCGGGGCGGGGGAGGTGGAATGAGCAGTTCTTC. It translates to CATSDSGRGRWNEQFF.

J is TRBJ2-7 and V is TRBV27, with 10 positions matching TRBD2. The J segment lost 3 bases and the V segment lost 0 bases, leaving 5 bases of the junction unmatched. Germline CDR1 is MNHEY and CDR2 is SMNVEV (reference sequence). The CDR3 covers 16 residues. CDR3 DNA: TGTGCCAGCAGTTTATCGCTAGCGGGGGCCCGCTACGAGCAGTACTTC. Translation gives CASSLSLAGARYEQYF.

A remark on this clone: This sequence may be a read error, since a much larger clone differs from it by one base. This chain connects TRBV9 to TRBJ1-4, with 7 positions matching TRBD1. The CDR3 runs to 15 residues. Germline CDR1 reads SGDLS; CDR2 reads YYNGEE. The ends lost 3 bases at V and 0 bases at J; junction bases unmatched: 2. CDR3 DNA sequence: TGTGCCAGCAGCGCCACAGGGGCAACTAATGAAAAACTGTTTTTT. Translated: CASSATGATNEKLFF.

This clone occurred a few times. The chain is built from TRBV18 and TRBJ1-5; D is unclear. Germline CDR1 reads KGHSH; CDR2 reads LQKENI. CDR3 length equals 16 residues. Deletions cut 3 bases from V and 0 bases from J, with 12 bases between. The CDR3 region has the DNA TGTGCCAGCTCACCCTCAGGACTGCTTAGCAATCAGCCCCAGCATTTT. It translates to CASSPSGLLSNQPQHF.

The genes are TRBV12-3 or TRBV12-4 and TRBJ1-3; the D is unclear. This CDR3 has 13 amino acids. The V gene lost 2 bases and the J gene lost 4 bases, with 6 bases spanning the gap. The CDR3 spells CASSLPVGNTIYF. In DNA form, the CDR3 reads TGTGCCAGCAGTTTACCGGTCGGAAACACCATATATTTT.

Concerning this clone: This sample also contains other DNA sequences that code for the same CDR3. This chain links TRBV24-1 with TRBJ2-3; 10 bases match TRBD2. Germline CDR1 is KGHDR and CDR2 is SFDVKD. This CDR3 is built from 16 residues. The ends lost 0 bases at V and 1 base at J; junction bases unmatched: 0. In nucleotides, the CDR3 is TGTGCCACCAGTGATTTGGGACTAGCGGGCACAGATACGCAGTATTTT. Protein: CATSDLGLAGTDTQYF.

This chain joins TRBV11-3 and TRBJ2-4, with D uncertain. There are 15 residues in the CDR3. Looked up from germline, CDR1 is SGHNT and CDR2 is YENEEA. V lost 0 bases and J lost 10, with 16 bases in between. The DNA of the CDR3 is TGTGCCAGCAGCTTAGACCCTGGTAGTCGGTCGATTCAGTACTTC. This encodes CASSLDPGSRSIQYF.

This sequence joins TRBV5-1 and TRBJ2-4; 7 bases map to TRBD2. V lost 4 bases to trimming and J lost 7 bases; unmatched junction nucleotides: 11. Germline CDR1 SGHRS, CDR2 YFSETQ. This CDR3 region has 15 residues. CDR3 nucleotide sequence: TGCGCCAGCAGCCCACGATCGGGGGGTATGAACATTCAGTACTTC. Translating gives CASSPRSGGMNIQYF.

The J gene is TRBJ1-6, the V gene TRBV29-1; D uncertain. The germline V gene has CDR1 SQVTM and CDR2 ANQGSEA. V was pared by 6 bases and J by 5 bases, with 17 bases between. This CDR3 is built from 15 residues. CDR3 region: CSVYKSPRNNSPLHF. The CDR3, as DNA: TGCAGCGTGTATAAATCGCCTAGAAATAATTCACCCCTCCACTTT. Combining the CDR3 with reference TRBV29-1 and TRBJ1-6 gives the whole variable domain SAVISQKPSRDICQRGTSLTIQCQVDSQVTMMFWYRQQPGQSLTLIATANQGSEATYESGFVIDKFPISRPNLTFSTLTVSNMSPEDSSIYLCSVYKSPRNNSPLHFGNGTRLTVT.

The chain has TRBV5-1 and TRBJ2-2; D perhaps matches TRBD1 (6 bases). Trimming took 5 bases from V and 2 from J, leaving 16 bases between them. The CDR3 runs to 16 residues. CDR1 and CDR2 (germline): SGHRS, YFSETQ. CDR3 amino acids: CASSPLRGTNTGELFF. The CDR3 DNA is TGCGCCAGCAGTCCCCTCAGGGGCACTAACACCGGGGAGCTGTTTTTT.

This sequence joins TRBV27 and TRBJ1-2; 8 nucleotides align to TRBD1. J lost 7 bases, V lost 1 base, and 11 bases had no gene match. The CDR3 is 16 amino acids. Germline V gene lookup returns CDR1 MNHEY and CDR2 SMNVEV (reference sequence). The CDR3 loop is CASSLFQGALGTGYTF. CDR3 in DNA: TGTGCCAGCAGTTTATTTCAGGGGGCCCTAGGGACTGGCTACACCTTC.

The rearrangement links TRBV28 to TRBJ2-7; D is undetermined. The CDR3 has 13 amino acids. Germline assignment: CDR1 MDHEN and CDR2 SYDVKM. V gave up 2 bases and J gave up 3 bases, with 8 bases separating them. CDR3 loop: CASSLGSGYEQYF. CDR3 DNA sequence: TGTGCCAGCAGTTTAGGGTCGGGCTACGAGCAGTACTTC.

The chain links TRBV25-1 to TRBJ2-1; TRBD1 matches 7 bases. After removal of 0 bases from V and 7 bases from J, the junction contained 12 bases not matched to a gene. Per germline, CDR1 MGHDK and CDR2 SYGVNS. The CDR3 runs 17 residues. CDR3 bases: TGTGCCAGCAGTGAATATAGTAGGGCAGGGGGACGGAATGAGCAGTTCTTC. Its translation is CASSEYSRAGGRNEQFF.

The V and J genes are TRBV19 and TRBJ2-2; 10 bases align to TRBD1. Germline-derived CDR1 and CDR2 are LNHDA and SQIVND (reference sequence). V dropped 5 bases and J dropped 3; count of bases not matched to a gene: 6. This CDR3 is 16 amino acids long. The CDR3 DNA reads TGTGCCAGTAGTCCCGCGGACAGGGGGTACACCGGGGAGCTGTTTTTT. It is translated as CASSPADRGYTGELFF. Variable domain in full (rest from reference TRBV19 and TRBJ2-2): DGGITQSPKYLFRKEGQNVTLSCEQNLNHDAMYWYRQDPGQGLRLIYYSQIVNDFQKGDIAEGYSVSREKKESFPLTVTSAQKNPTAFYLCASSPADRGYTGELFFGEGSRLTVL.

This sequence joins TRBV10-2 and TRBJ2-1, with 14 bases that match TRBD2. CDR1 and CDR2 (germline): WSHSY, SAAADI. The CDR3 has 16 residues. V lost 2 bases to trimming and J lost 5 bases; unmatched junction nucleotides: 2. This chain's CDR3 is CASSEVGLAGDNEQFF. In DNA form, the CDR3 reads TGCGCCAGCAGTGAGGTGGGACTAGCGGGAGACAATGAGCAGTTCTTC.

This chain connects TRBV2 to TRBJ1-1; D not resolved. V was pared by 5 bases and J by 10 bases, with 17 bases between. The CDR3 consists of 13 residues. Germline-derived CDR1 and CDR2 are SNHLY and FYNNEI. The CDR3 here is CASSPPPGRVAFF. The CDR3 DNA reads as TGTGCCAGCAGTCCCCCCCCCGGTCGGGTAGCTTTCTTT.

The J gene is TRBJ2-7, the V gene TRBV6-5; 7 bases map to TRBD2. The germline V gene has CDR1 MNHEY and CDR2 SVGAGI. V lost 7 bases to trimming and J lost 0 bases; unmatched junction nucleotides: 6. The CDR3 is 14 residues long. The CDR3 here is CASIWRENSYEQYF. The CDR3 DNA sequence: TGTGCCAGCATATGGCGGGAGAACTCCTACGAGCAGTACTTC.

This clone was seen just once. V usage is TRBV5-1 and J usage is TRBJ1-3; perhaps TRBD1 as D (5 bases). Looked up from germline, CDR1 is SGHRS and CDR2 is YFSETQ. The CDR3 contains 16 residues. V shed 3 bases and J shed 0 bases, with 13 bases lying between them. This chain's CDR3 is CASSSIPGLSGNTIYF. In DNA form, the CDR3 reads TGCGCCAGCAGCTCGATACCGGGACTCTCTGGAAACACCATATATTTT.

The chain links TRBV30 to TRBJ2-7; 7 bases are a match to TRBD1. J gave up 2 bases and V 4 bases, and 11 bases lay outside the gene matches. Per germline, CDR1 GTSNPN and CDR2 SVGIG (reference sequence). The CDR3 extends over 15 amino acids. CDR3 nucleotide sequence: TGTGCCTGGAACCCGGGACAGATTAATCCCTACGAGCAGTACTTC. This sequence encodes CAWNPGQINPYEQYF. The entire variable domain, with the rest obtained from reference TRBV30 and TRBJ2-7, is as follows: SQTIHQWPATLVQPVGSPLSLECTVEGTSNPNLYWYRQAAGRGLQLLFYSVGIGQISSEVPQNLSASRPQDRQFILSSKKLLLSDSGFYLCAWNPGQINPYEQYFGPGTRLTVT.

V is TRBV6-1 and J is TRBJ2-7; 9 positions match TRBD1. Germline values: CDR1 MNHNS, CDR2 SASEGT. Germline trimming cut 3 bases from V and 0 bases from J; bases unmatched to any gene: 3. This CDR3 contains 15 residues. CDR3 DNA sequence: TGTGCCAGCAGTGAGACAGGGGGGGGCTCCTACGAGCAGTACTTC. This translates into CASSETGGGSYEQYF.

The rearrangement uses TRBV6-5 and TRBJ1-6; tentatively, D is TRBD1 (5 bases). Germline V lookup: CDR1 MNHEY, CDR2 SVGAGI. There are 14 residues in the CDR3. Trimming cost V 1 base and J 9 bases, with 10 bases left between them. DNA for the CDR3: TGTGCCAGCAGTTACTTGAGGGGAGGTTCACCCCTCCACTTT. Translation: CASSYLRGGSPLHF.

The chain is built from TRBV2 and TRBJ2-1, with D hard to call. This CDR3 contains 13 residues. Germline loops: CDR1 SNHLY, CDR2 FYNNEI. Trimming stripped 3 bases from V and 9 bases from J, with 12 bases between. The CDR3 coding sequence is TGTGCCAGCAGTGATCAACGGGTGGGTGAGCAGTTCTTC. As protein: CASSDQRVGEQFF.

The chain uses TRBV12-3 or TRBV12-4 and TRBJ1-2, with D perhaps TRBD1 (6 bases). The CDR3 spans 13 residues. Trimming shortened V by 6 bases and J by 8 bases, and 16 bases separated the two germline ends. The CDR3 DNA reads TGTGCCAGCAGCCCTACAGGGTTGGGCGGCTACACCTTC. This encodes CASSPTGLGGYTF.

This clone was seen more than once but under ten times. In nucleotides, the CDR3 is TGTGCCATCAGCGGAGTGGGACTAATTAATCGGGCTAACTATGGCTACACCTTC. Encoded protein: CAISGVGLINRANYGYTF. This chain uses TRBV10-3 with TRBJ1-2; tentatively, D is TRBD1 (5 bases). V was cut by 6 bases and J by 0 bases, with 23 bases left in between. Per germline, CDR1 ENHRY and CDR2 SYGVKD. This CDR3 has 18 residues.

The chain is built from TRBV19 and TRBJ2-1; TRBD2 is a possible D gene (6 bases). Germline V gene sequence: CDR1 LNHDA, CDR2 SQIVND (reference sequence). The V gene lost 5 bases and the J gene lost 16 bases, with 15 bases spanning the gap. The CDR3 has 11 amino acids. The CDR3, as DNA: TGTGCCAGTAGTTCGGGACTCGTTGCCTTCTTC. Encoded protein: CASSSGLVAFF.

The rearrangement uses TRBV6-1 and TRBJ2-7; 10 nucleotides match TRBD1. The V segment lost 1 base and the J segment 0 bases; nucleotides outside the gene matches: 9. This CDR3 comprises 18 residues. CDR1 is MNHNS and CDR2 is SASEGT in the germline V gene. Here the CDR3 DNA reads TGTGCCAGCAGTGAAGGGGGGACAGGGGCCCGCGGCTCCTACGAGCAGTACTTC. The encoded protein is CASSEGGTGARGSYEQYF.

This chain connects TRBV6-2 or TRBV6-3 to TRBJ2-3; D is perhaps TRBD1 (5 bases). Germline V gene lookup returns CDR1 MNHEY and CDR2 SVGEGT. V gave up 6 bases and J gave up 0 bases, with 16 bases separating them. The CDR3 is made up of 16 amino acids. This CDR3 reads CASSPGWGTSTDTQYF. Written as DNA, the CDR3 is TGTGCCAGCAGCCCTGGTTGGGGCACGAGCACAGATACGCAGTATTTT.

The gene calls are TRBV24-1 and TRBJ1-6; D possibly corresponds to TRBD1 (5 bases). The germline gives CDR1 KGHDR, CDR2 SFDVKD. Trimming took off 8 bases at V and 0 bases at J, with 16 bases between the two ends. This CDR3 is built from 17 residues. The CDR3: CATKRDWTFSYNSPLHF. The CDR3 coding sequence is TGTGCCACCAAAAGGGACTGGACTTTCTCCTATAATTCACCCCTCCACTTT.